This T cell receptor (beta chain) stems from a study of metastatic and nonmetastatic thyroid tumors (dated by TCRdb to 2018 to 2021). Background on the whole study: Repertoires were compared across peripheral blood and tumor or nodule tissue samples from malignant and benign thyroid patients.

The library was obtained by PCR. For sequencing, an Illumina HiSeq 4000 was employed. High-throughput sequencing was used to profile the TCR beta-chain CDR3 region of each patient. From the authors' description of their analysis: The researchers built a classifier to tell apart papillary thyroid cancer patients with distant metastasis, based on CDR3 differences among clinicopathological groups. Repertoire diversity was assessed with the Shannon index, and tumor-blood repertoire similarity with the Morisita-Horn index. TCRdb reprocessed the public reads (quality trimming at Q25 with fastp, clone calling with MiXCR) and kept in-frame beta chains. These V and J calls derive from TCRdb rather than the authors' analysis. This sample comprises about 93,000 clones, about 13% of them detected only once. Jointly, the top ten make up approximately 10% of the sample. The CDR3 runs 14 residues from the cysteine to the phenylalanine. Of all the DNA, just the CDR3 is kept, 42 bases in frame from base 1. Via the germline V gene (reference sequence), CDR1 is DFQATT and CDR2 SNEGSKA.

This clone was picked up many times. What this receptor recognizes is not known. At one end, the junction sequence differs from germline, possibly due to a read error. No treatment had been received by any patient before thyroid surgery. Patient clinical samples collected from about 2011 to 2018 were retrospectively analysed using T-cell receptor beta sequencing. The research as a whole found: TCR beta diversity was reported as significantly higher in malignant tumors than in benign nodules, in both blood and tumor samples.

The clonotype was recovered from a female donor with papillary thyroid cancer or a benign thyroid nodule (not recorded which). Some clones in this sample may be carry-over from other donors' samples. The receptor chain draws on TRBV20-1 and TRBJ2-3; TRBD2 is possibly the D segment (6 matching bases). Sequencing input: blood. The CDR3 here reads CSASRRVITNTQYF. The DNA sequence is given as TGCAGTGCTAGCCGGAGGGTGATCACAAATACGCAGTATTTT.